The 11 T cell receptor beta chains listed next were all sequenced from one sample in a study of radiotherapy plus CTLA-4 blockade in lung cancer. The table came from immunoSEQ multiplex PCR; TCRdb's copy has only in-frame clones and leaves some out. The sample shows 85,000 to 90,000 clones, 72% of them seen only once. The source was peripheral blood, collected from a patient treated with radiotherapy plus ipilimumab. All receptors come from a human donor with non-small cell lung cancer that progressed on radiotherapy plus ipilimumab.

The chain carries TRBV19 and TRBJ2-1; D is possibly TRBD1 or TRBD2 (5 bases each). Germline-derived CDR1 and CDR2 are LNHDA and SQIVND (reference sequence). Trimming shortened V by 3 bases and J by 0 bases, and 12 bases separated the two germline ends. This CDR3 contains 16 residues. The CDR3 nucleotides read TGTGCCAGTAGTATTCCGAAGGGGAGCTCCTACAATGAGCAGTTCTTC. It encodes CASSIPKGSSYNEQFF. Filled out from reference TRBV19 and TRBJ2-1, the complete variable domain reads DGGITQSPKYLFRKEGQNVTLSCEQNLNHDAMYWYRQDPGQGLRLIYYSQIVNDFQKGDIAEGYSVSREKKESFPLTVTSAQKNPTAFYLCASSIPKGSSYNEQFFGPGTRLTVL.

J is TRBJ2-7 and V is TRBV5-4; perhaps TRBD2 as D (6 bases). V lost 5 bases to trimming and J lost 2 bases, with 20 bases between them. Germline assignment: CDR1 SGHNT and CDR2 YYREEE (reference sequence). The CDR3 runs 16 residues. The CDR3: CASSLPDPSGAYEQYF. DNA for the CDR3: TGTGCCAGCAGTCTCCCCGACCCGTCGGGAGCCTACGAGCAGTACTTC.

This clone was detected once. The chain couples TRBV27 to TRBJ1-6; no clear D. CDR1 and CDR2 from the germline V gene are MNHEY and SMNVEV (reference sequence). CDR3 length equals 14 residues. V was shortened by 7 bases and J by 0 bases, with 7 bases between the two germline ends. CDR3 sequence reads: CASTVNSYNSPLHF. Here the CDR3 DNA reads TGTGCCAGCACAGTAAACTCCTATAATTCACCCCTCCACTTT.

Here the CDR3 reads CASSKYSPDTEAFF. In DNA form, the CDR3 reads TGTGCCAGTAGTAAGTACTCCCCGGACACTGAAGCTTTCTTT. This chain uses TRBV19 with TRBJ1-1; D is ambiguous. Per the germline V gene, CDR1 is LNHDA and CDR2 is SQIVND (reference sequence). This CDR3 has 14 residues. V was clipped by 4 bases and J by 3 bases, with 12 bases between them. Supplemented by reference TRBV19 and TRBJ1-1, the full variable domain reads DGGITQSPKYLFRKEGQNVTLSCEQNLNHDAMYWYRQDPGQGLRLIYYSQIVNDFQKGDIAEGYSVSREKKESFPLTVTSAQKNPTAFYLCASSKYSPDTEAFFGQGTRLTVV.

The chain carries TRBV5-1 and TRBJ1-1; D not resolved. CDR3 length: 14 amino acids. Trimming removed 0 bases from V and 1 base from J, with 7 bases in between. Germline V lookup: CDR1 SGHRS, CDR2 YFSETQ. Here the CDR3 reads CASSLEGANTEAFF. CDR3 DNA sequence: TGCGCCAGCAGCTTGGAGGGTGCGAACACTGAAGCTTTCTTT. The full variable domain, completed using reference TRBV5-1 and TRBJ1-1, is KAGVTQTPRYLIKTRGQQVTLSCSPISGHRSVSWYQQTPGQGLQFLFEYFSETQRNKGNFPGRFSGRQFSNSRSEMNVSTLELGDSALYLCASSLEGANTEAFFGQGTRLTVV.

The rearrangement links TRBV4-1 to TRBJ2-7; TRBD2 matches 10 bases. With V trimmed by 2 bases and J by 9 bases, 16 bases remained unmatched. The CDR3 covers 17 residues. Germline V gene lookup returns CDR1 MGHRA and CDR2 YSYEKL. The CDR3 bases are TGCGCCAGCAGCCAAAGCCTAGGGGCTAGCGGGGGTAAAGTGCAGTACTTC. Protein product: CASSQSLGASGGKVQYF.

The chain has TRBV27 and TRBJ2-1; D not certain. The V end was cut by 3 bases, the J end by 2 bases, with 11 bases between. Germline V lookup: CDR1 MNHEY, CDR2 SMNVEV (reference sequence). This CDR3 has 15 amino acids. CDR3 protein: CASSLYRITYNEQFF. Here the CDR3 DNA reads TGTGCCAGCAGTTTGTATCGGATCACCTACAATGAGCAGTTCTTC.

This rearrangement joins TRBV19 to TRBJ1-6, with 7 bases lining up with TRBD1. Per germline, CDR1 LNHDA and CDR2 SQIVND (reference sequence). This CDR3 is 15 amino acids long. V was clipped by 5 bases and J by 4 bases; unmatched bases: 5. CDR3 in amino acids: CASSVGTVYNSPLHF. In nucleotides, the CDR3 is TGTGCCAGTAGTGTCGGGACAGTGTATAATTCACCCCTCCACTTT. Variable domain in full (rest from reference TRBV19 and TRBJ1-6): DGGITQSPKYLFRKEGQNVTLSCEQNLNHDAMYWYRQDPGQGLRLIYYSQIVNDFQKGDIAEGYSVSREKKESFPLTVTSAQKNPTAFYLCASSVGTVYNSPLHFGNGTRLTVT.

The chain couples TRBV6-5 to TRBJ1-6; D not certain. This CDR3 contains 13 residues. Deletions cut 7 bases from V and 2 bases from J, with 6 bases between. Germline V gene data show CDR1 as MNHEY and CDR2 as SVGAGI. CDR3 sequence: CASMETYNSPLHF. In DNA, the CDR3 is TGTGCCAGCATGGAAACCTATAATTCACCCCTCCACTTT.

As to this clone: Other nucleotide sequences from this sample produce the same CDR3. The V gene is TRBV28, the J gene TRBJ1-2; 7 bases map to TRBD1. The CDR3 has 12 amino acids. Germline values: CDR1 MDHEN, CDR2 SYDVKM. V shed 6 bases and J 4 bases; nucleotides not matched to a gene: 2. The CDR3 reads CASRPGGYGYTF. CDR3 nucleotide sequence: TGTGCCAGCAGGCCAGGGGGCTATGGCTACACCTTC.

The chain carries TRBV19 and TRBJ1-5, with D uncertain. Per germline, CDR1 LNHDA and CDR2 SQIVND (reference sequence). This CDR3 region has 14 residues. V was shortened by 6 bases and J by 4 bases, with 13 bases between the two germline ends. CDR3: CASSRMIANQPQHF. The CDR3 DNA follows: TGTGCCAGTAGCCGGATGATAGCGAATCAGCCCCAGCATTTT. The whole variable domain, filled in from reference TRBV19 and TRBJ1-5, reads DGGITQSPKYLFRKEGQNVTLSCEQNLNHDAMYWYRQDPGQGLRLIYYSQIVNDFQKGDIAEGYSVSREKKESFPLTVTSAQKNPTAFYLCASSRMIANQPQHFGDGTRLSIL.